This TCR beta chain was found in a study of siplizumab effects on memory and regulatory T cells (dated by TCRdb to the late 2010s). Some background on the complete study: The study looked at the effect of siplizumab, an anti-CD2 antibody, on alloreactive T-cell subsets in allogeneic mixed lymphocyte reactions made from human PBMCs.

Worth noting for this clone: Its recognized antigen is unknown. No base quality values were provided; no much bigger clone lies one nucleotide off.

The CDR3 spans 14 residues, from the cysteine through the phenylalanine. Just the 42-base CDR3 DNA is kept, in frame starting at base 1. Clipping removes 4 bases from V and 3 bases from J, with 6 as the unmatched junction base count. The germline V gene (reference sequence) supplies CDR1 PRHDT and CDR2 FYEKMQ. Sorted unstimulated T cells, along with proliferating T cells recovered from mixed lymphocyte reactions, underwent TCRbeta CDR3 sequencing. Fresh whole blood from nine to eleven HLA-typed healthy donors served as the source for isolating PBMCs. To map where alloreactive clones came from, unstimulated CD4+ non-regulatory T cells were FACS-sorted. The method was the immunoSEQ multiplex PCR assay. The deep sequencing platform assayed about 10^5 TCR templates per sample. Genomic DNA extracted from sorted T cells was the material used for TCRbeta CDR3 sequencing. The authors processed their data as follows. The R programming language was used for clonal analysis of the TCRbeta CDR3 data. Unstimulated samples were compared with post-reaction CFSE-low samples to define alloreactive CD4+ and CD8+ clones. Alloreactive CD4+ clones were assigned to regulatory or non-regulatory origin by matching sequences to sorted unstimulated Treg and non-Treg repertoires. TCRdb re-hosts the immuneACCESS table, in-frame sequences only. Its copies lack some clones; in the studies checked, an unresolved V gene accounts for under half of them, and the cause for the rest is not known. That table furnishes V, J and clone size, whereas the DNA furnished D and trimming. Within this sample are about 100,000 clones, with approximately 91% of them counted one time only. Of the sample, around 11% falls within the top ten clones.

Overall results and qualifications from the work: Siplizumab significantly reduced the cumulative frequency of alloreactive sequences traceable to unstimulated CD4+ memory T cells. Roughly 80-95% of proliferating CD4+ or CD8+ clones could not be assigned a naive or memory phenotype. Sequences below about 10^-5 frequency were poorly captured, so only a minor fraction of alloreactive clones could be mapped to unstimulated subsets. Unstimulated naive T cells appeared to be more diverse than memory T cells, and naive cells seemed to make a substantial contribution to the alloresponse. Of the alloreactive CD4+ clones that could be mapped, the Treg-derived share averaged about 70% with siplizumab compared with about 25% in control reactions. No functional confirmation was obtained for the suppressive function of proliferating Tregs from siplizumab cultures.

The receptor comes from a human donor in good health. Input material: non-Treg CD4+ T cells sorted from blood. The sample's cell subset or site label, decoded: FACS-sorted unstimulated CD4+ non-regulatory T cells. The rearrangement joined TRBV13 to TRBJ2-7, with 7 bases aligning to TRBD1. The CDR3 amino acid sequence is: CASSSRGQNYEQYF. The DNA sequence reads TGTGCCAGCAGCTCTAGGGGACAGAACTACGAGCAGTACTTC.